These 31 T cell receptor beta chains were sequenced from one sample in a study of human T cells and chemical hapten exposure. Time point in this sample: patch test 3, about 24 weeks after DPC sensitization. Specified treatment: therapeutic diphenylcyclopropenone sensitization with weekly scalp DPC. TCRdb called the RACE reads again in MiXCR, with one record for every CDR3 protein. The sample contains under 75,000 distinct CDR3 sequences, approximately 12% of which appear only once. Sequenced here: whole blood, sampled in connection with sensitization to the hapten diphenylcyclopropenone (DPC). These TCRs come from a woman aged 50 to 60 with alopecia areata. Some clones in this sample may be carry-over from other donors' samples.

This clonotype was picked up one time. Just one base apart from a much larger clone, this may be a read error. The V call is TRBV6-5, the J call TRBJ2-2, with 7 positions matching TRBD1. The CDR3 sequence is 18 residues long. Germline V gene sequence: CDR1 MNHEY, CDR2 SVGAGI. Trimming removed 5 bases from V and 2 bases from J; junction bases left unmatched: 14. The CDR3 sequence: CASSHRRGQSSNTGELFF. In DNA, the CDR3 is TGTGCCAGCAGTCACCGACGGGGACAGTCCTCAAACACCGGGGAGCTGTTTTTT.

In this sample, this clonotype turned up a few times. This chain links TRBV6-5 with TRBJ1-5, with a tentative D call TRBD1 (5 bases). The CDR3 has 14 amino acids. V was shortened by 0 bases and J by 4 bases, with 7 bases between the two germline ends. Germline values: CDR1 MNHEY, CDR2 SVGAGI. The DNA for the CDR3 is TGTGCCAGCAGTTACTCGGGGGGGAATCAGCCCCAGCATTTT. Translated: CASSYSGGNQPQHF.

The chain employs TRBV9 and TRBJ2-1; D is unclear. The germline CDR1 and CDR2 sequences are SGDLS and YYNGEE. The CDR3 is 14 residues long. Trimming shortened V by 0 bases and J by 6 bases, and 10 bases separated the two germline ends. This CDR3 reads CASSVVISPNEQFF. The CDR3 coding sequence is TGTGCCAGCAGCGTAGTTATCAGCCCCAATGAGCAGTTCTTC.

This clonotype was counted ten times or more. This chain joins TRBV18 and TRBJ1-5, with no clear D. CDR1 KGHSH and CDR2 LQKENI come from the germline V gene. This CDR3 spans 13 amino acids. Trimming shortened V by 6 bases and J by 1 base, and 7 bases separated the two germline ends. The CDR3 region has the DNA TGTGCCAGCTCGGAAGGGAGCAATCAGCCCCAGCATTTT. Residues: CASSEGSNQPQHF.

This clonotype was picked up many times. The V and J genes are TRBV12-3 or TRBV12-4 and TRBJ1-2; D ambiguous. This CDR3 spans 14 amino acids. Trimming cost V 1 base and J 0 bases, with 6 bases left between them. The CDR3 bases are TGTGCCAGCAGTTTAGGCTCAGCTAACTATGGCTACACCTTC. Translated, it gives CASSLGSANYGYTF.

This clonotype was counted between two and nine times. The chain uses TRBV7-9 and TRBJ2-7; 9 bases are a match to TRBD1. Germline V CDR1 and CDR2: SEHNR, FQNEAQ (reference sequence). V shed 4 bases and J 4 bases; nucleotides not matched to a gene: 11. This CDR3 region has 16 residues. For the CDR3, the DNA is TGTGCCAGCAGCTCCCCCCCGGGACAGGGATCATACGAGCAGTACTTC. This sequence encodes CASSSPPGQGSYEQYF.

The V gene is TRBV7-2, the J gene TRBJ2-1; 10 bases fit TRBD2. Looked up from germline, CDR1 is SGHTA and CDR2 is FQGNSA. With V trimmed by 6 bases and J by 7 bases, 12 bases remained unmatched. This CDR3 has 16 amino acids. CDR3 coding DNA: TGTGCCAGCAGACCTAGCGGGGGCCCTGAGTTGAATGAGCAGTTCTTC. Amino acids: CASRPSGGPELNEQFF.

The table lists this clonotype with a few counts. This chain connects TRBV27 to TRBJ2-7, with TRBD1 matching over 8 bases. Germline CDR1 and CDR2: MNHEY and SMNVEV (reference sequence). The V gene end was trimmed by 6 bases and the J gene end by 5 bases; junction bases not matched to a gene: 3. The CDR3 is made up of 12 amino acids. The CDR3 region is CASRKDRDEQYF. Written as DNA, the CDR3 is TGTGCCAGCAGAAAGGACAGGGACGAGCAGTACTTC.

This clonotype has at least ten counts. The rearrangement uses TRBV4-3 and TRBJ1-5; the D is unclear. V gave up 0 bases and J gave up 4 bases, with 4 bases separating them. The germline CDR1 and CDR2 sequences are LGHNA and YSLEER. The CDR3 contains 13 residues. CDR3 nucleotides: TGCGCCAGCAGCCAAGATAATAATCAGCCCCAGCATTTT. Its protein product is CASSQDNNQPQHF.

This clonotype was seen many times. The chain has TRBV25-1 and TRBJ2-7; a possible D gene is TRBD1 (6 bases). V shed 1 base and J shed 4 bases, with 11 bases lying between them. The germline CDR1 and CDR2 sequences are MGHDK and SYGVNS. This CDR3 has 14 amino acids. CDR3 nucleotides: TGTGCCAGCAGTGAATTGATAGGGGGATACGAGCAGTACTTC. Its translation: CASSELIGGYEQYF.

The V call is TRBV28, the J call TRBJ2-5; 8 bases are shared with TRBD1. The V and J ends lost 2 bases and 2 bases, in that order; junction bases with no gene match: 16. CDR1 MDHEN and CDR2 SYDVKM come from the germline V gene. The CDR3 is 19 amino acids. The CDR3 here is CASSLILVQGATGQETQYF. The CDR3 bases are TGTGCCAGCAGTTTAATTTTAGTTCAGGGGGCGACGGGTCAAGAGACCCAGTACTTC.

This clonotype came up a few times. The rearrangement links TRBV7-2 to TRBJ2-5, with D tentatively TRBD2 (5 bases). The ends were cut back, 8 bases at V and 0 bases at J, with 7 bases in the middle. Germline CDR1 and CDR2: SGHTA and FQGNSA. The CDR3 spans 12 residues. The CDR3 DNA reads TGTGCCAGCTCGACTAACCAAGAGACCCAGTACTTC. Protein product: CASSTNQETQYF.

This clonotype was seen ten or more times. The V gene is TRBV28, the J gene TRBJ2-7; the match to TRBD1 covers 7 bases. This CDR3 has 14 amino acids. Germline V CDR1 and CDR2: MDHEN, SYDVKM. The V segment lost 6 bases and the J segment 4 bases; nucleotides outside the gene matches: 9. CDR3 amino acids: CASSRTGVGYEQYF. CDR3 sequence (DNA): TGTGCCAGCAGCCGGACAGGTGTTGGATACGAGCAGTACTTC.

This clonotype was counted a few times. The chain has TRBV7-2 and TRBJ2-1, with 8 bases aligning to TRBD2. CDR3 size: 17 residues. The ends lost 5 bases at V and 0 bases at J; junction bases unmatched: 9. CDR1 is SGHTA, CDR2 FQGNSA, per germline. The CDR3 sequence: CASSPETSASSYNEQFF. CDR3 bases: TGTGCCAGCAGCCCCGAGACTAGCGCGAGCTCCTACAATGAGCAGTTCTTC.

This chain joins TRBV28 and TRBJ1-4; possible D gene TRBD1, 5 bases. V gave up 6 bases and J gave up 0 bases, with 14 bases separating them. The CDR3 is 16 residues long. CDR1 and CDR2 (germline): MDHEN, SYDVKM. This CDR3 is CASSSLGGATNEKLFF. CDR3 DNA sequence: TGTGCCAGCAGCTCTCTCGGGGGGGCAACTAATGAAAAACTGTTTTTT. The whole variable domain, remainder taken from reference TRBV28 and TRBJ1-4, is DVKVTQSSRYLVKRTGEKVFLECVQDMDHENMFWYRQDPGLGLRLIYFSYDVKMKEKGDIPEGYSVSREKKERFSLILESASTNQTSMYLCASSSLGGATNEKLFFGSGTQLSVL.

V gene TRBV7-9 combines with J gene TRBJ2-3, with D maybe TRBD2 (5 bases). The ends were cut back, 5 bases at V and 4 bases at J, with 19 bases in the middle. Germline V lookup: CDR1 SEHNR, CDR2 FQNEAQ (reference sequence). The CDR3 runs to 16 residues. The chain's CDR3 is CASSPPGSTSADTQYF. The CDR3 DNA sequence: TGTGCCAGCAGCCCCCCGGGATCGACCAGCGCAGATACGCAGTATTTT.

There are a few counts of this clonotype. V gene TRBV12-3 or TRBV12-4 combines with J gene TRBJ1-3; a possible D gene is TRBD1 (5 bases). The V end was cut by 2 bases, the J end by 0 bases, with 14 bases between. The CDR3 has 17 residues. CDR3 sequence: CASSLIWDGVSGNTIYF. The DNA for the CDR3 is TGTGCCAGCAGTTTAATCTGGGACGGTGTCTCTGGAAACACCATATATTTT.

The table lists this clonotype with many counts. V and J are TRBV6-5 and TRBJ1-2; no reliable D call. Trimming took off 10 bases at V and 5 bases at J, with 14 bases between the two ends. From germline, CDR1 is MNHEY and CDR2 SVGAGI. This CDR3 has 12 residues. The CDR3 protein is CAIASRSYGYTF. CDR3 nucleotides: TGTGCCATTGCTAGCCGCTCTTATGGCTACACCTTC.

This clonotype was seen ten or more times. The chain combines TRBV4-2 with TRBJ2-7; 9 bases agree with TRBD1. CDR3 length: 16 residues. The trim removed 4 bases at V and 0 bases at J, leaving 7 bases unmatched. CDR1 is LGHNA and CDR2 is YNFKEQ in the germline V gene. This CDR3 is CASSRTGTGSSYEQYF. The CDR3 nucleotides are TGTGCCAGCAGCCGTACCGGGACAGGGAGCTCCTACGAGCAGTACTTC.

V gene TRBV7-2 combines with J gene TRBJ2-7; 10 bases are a match to TRBD1. CDR1 SGHTA and CDR2 FQGNSA come from the germline V gene. This CDR3 is built from 14 residues. V lost 5 bases and J lost 1; bases outside the gene matches: 2. The CDR3 is CASSKGQGSYEQYF. The CDR3 DNA is TGTGCCAGCAGCAAGGGACAGGGGTCCTACGAGCAGTACTTC.

This clonotype was seen ten or more times. The chain combines TRBV7-9 with TRBJ2-1, with D possibly matching TRBD1 (6 bases). The CDR3 length is 13 residues. CDR1 and CDR2 from the germline V gene are SEHNR and FQNEAQ (reference sequence). The V gene lost 5 bases and the J gene lost 9 bases, with 14 bases spanning the gap. The CDR3 region is CASSPWTVGEQFF. Here the CDR3 DNA reads TGTGCCAGCAGCCCCTGGACAGTTGGTGAGCAGTTCTTC.

This clonotype was detected ten times or more. The J gene is TRBJ1-4, the V gene TRBV7-9, with D unresolved. The CDR3 is made up of 13 amino acids. Germline assignment: CDR1 SEHNR and CDR2 FQNEAQ (reference sequence). Trimming stripped 1 base from V and 7 bases from J, with 7 bases between. CDR3 in amino acids: CASSLGGGEKLFF. CDR3 sequence (DNA): TGTGCCAGCAGCTTAGGGGGAGGTGAAAAACTGTTTTTT.

This clonotype was observed at least ten times. The chain recombines TRBV2 with TRBJ2-1; D perhaps matches TRBD2 (5 bases). This CDR3 is 13 amino acids long. The ends were cut back, 8 bases at V and 9 bases at J, with 17 bases in the middle. Per germline, CDR1 SNHLY and CDR2 FYNNEI. Here the CDR3 DNA reads TGTGCCAGCTGTACCGAGGGCCGGGCTGAGCAGTTCTTC. This sequence encodes CASCTEGRAEQFF.

Only a few counts were recorded for this clonotype. The chain has TRBV29-1 and TRBJ2-1, with D possibly being TRBD1 (5 bases). The CDR3 is 13 residues long. The V end lost 4 bases, the J end lost 2 bases, and 9 bases lay between the germline ends. Germline V gene data show CDR1 as SQVTM and CDR2 as ANQGSEA. In nucleotides, the CDR3 is TGCAGCGTTGTAGCAGGGACCTACAATGAGCAGTTCTTC. This sequence encodes CSVVAGTYNEQFF.

The genes are TRBV7-9 and TRBJ1-6; unclear D gene. CDR1 is SEHNR and CDR2 is FQNEAQ in the germline V gene (reference sequence). V was cut by 5 bases and J by 0 bases, with 14 bases left in between. The CDR3 runs to 17 residues. CDR3 bases: TGTGCCAGCAGCGAAAGGCTGGGAGGCTCCTATAATTCACCCCTCCACTTT. Its translation is CASSERLGGSYNSPLHF.

This clonotype was recorded many times. This sequence joins TRBV6-2 or TRBV6-3 and TRBJ2-7; D unclear. The CDR3 has 11 amino acids. V was trimmed by 2 bases and J by 3 bases, leaving 2 bases between them. CDR1 is MNHEY and CDR2 is SVGEGT in the germline V gene. CDR3 sequence: CASSYLYEQYF. Here the CDR3 DNA reads TGTGCCAGCAGTTACCTCTACGAGCAGTACTTC.

There are many counts of this clonotype. The rearrangement links TRBV6-6 to TRBJ1-1; maybe TRBD1 (5 bases). The CDR3 loop spans 14 amino acids. V was clipped by 8 bases and J by 6 bases, with 19 bases between them. Germline V lookup: CDR1 MNHNY, CDR2 SVGAGI (reference sequence). This chain's CDR3 is CASGDQGNTPEAFF. CDR3 coding DNA: TGTGCCAGCGGGGATCAGGGAAACACTCCTGAAGCTTTCTTT.

This clonotype was counted ten times or more. The V and J genes are TRBV6-2 or TRBV6-3 and TRBJ1-1; 9 nucleotides agree with TRBD1. This CDR3 contains 14 residues. Germline-derived CDR1 and CDR2 are MNHEY and SVGEGT. With 7 bases clipped from V and 5 bases from J, the junction kept 8 bases outside the gene matches. This CDR3 reads CASIPQGAWTEAFF. CDR3 in DNA: TGTGCCAGCATCCCACAGGGGGCATGGACTGAAGCTTTCTTT.

This clonotype was counted many times. J is TRBJ2-3 and V is TRBV7-6; D not resolved. V lost 4 bases and J lost 2, with 7 bases in between. The CDR3 contains 13 residues. Germline values: CDR1 SGHVS, CDR2 FNYEAQ. The CDR3 loop is CASSSQPTDTQYF. For the CDR3, the DNA is TGTGCCAGCAGCTCCCAGCCCACAGATACGCAGTATTTT.

This clonotype has more than one count but fewer than ten. This rearrangement joins TRBV29-1 to TRBJ1-1, with 7 bases identical to TRBD1. Unmatched junction bases numbered 9, after V lost 8 bases and J lost 0 bases. The CDR3 is 14 residues long. CDR1 SQVTM and CDR2 ANQGSEA come from the germline V gene. The CDR3 loop is CSLLTGRMNTEAFF. The CDR3 bases are TGCAGCCTCTTGACAGGGAGGATGAACACTGAAGCTTTCTTT.

This clonotype was seen ten or more times. The chain links TRBV11-2 to TRBJ1-6, with D unclear. The CDR3 spans 14 residues. Germline V gene lookup returns CDR1 SGHAT and CDR2 FQNNGV. Trimming shortened V by 1 base and J by 14 bases, and 15 bases separated the two germline ends. The CDR3 reads CASSLAGSLITLHF. CDR3 nucleotides: TGTGCCAGCAGCTTAGCAGGCAGCCTTATCACCCTCCACTTT. Together with reference TRBV11-2 and TRBJ1-6, the CDR3 gives the full variable domain: EAGVAQSPRYKIIEKRQSVAFWCNPISGHATLYWYQQILGQGPKLLIQFQNNGVVDDSQLPKDRFSAERLKGVDSTLKIQPAKLEDSAVYLCASSLAGSLITLHFGNGTRLTVT.